The rows below give T cell receptor beta chains drawn from one sample of a study of shared clonotypes between healthy human individuals. The data were produced by immunoSEQ multiplex PCR, yet TCRdb's version contains in-frame clones alone and is incomplete. The sample consists of 850,000 to 1,200,000 clones, 65% to 80% of them appearing once. The specimen was memory CD4+ T cells sorted from blood. These receptors all stem from a man aged 18 to 29 in good health. Both conserved end residues are part of each CDR3. Fields, in order: V gene, D gene, clone size, J gene, CDR3 DNA, CDR3 protein. D genes are given only for firm matches. Rows give clone size only sometimes, using once, few, many, or a class for an expanded clone.

v_gene: TRBV7-9; d_gene: -; abundance: -; j_gene: TRBJ2-7; CDR3nt: TGTGCCAGCAGCTTCGGGGCCTGGGGTTTTAATTACTACGAGCAGTACTTC; CDR3aa: CASSFGAWGFNYYEQYF
v_gene: TRBV10-3; d_gene: -; abundance: -; j_gene: TRBJ2-2; CDR3nt: TGTGCCATTCGGGCCCCGAACACCGGGGAGCTGTTTTTT; CDR3aa: CAIRAPNTGELFF
v_gene: TRBV7-2; d_gene: -; abundance: -; j_gene: TRBJ2-7; CDR3nt: TGTGCCAGCAGCCTTTGGGACGAGCAGTACTTC; CDR3aa: CASSLWDEQYF
v_gene: TRBV2; d_gene: TRBD2; abundance: -; j_gene: TRBJ2-3; CDR3nt: TGTGCCAGCAGGCGGGAGGTGGGAGATACGCAGTATTTT; CDR3aa: CASRREVGDTQYF
v_gene: TRBV29-1; d_gene: TRBD2; abundance: -; j_gene: TRBJ2-7; CDR3nt: TGCAGCGTTAGTACTAGCGGGAGGGCCGAGCAGTACTTC; CDR3aa: CSVSTSGRAEQYF
v_gene: TRBV28; d_gene: -; abundance: -; j_gene: TRBJ2-7; CDR3nt: TGTGCCAGCAGTCAAGCTAGCGGGACAGGGTGGTCCGAGCAGTACTTC; CDR3aa: CASSQASGTGWSEQYF
v_gene: TRBV19; d_gene: -; abundance: once; j_gene: TRBJ1-6; CDR3nt: TGTGCCAGTAGTAAGGGGGATAATTCACCCCTCCACTTT; CDR3aa: CASSKGDNSPLHF
v_gene: TRBV11-2; d_gene: TRBD1; abundance: -; j_gene: TRBJ1-1; CDR3nt: TGTGCCAGCAGCTTAGTGGGGACAGGAGTGAACACTGAAGCTTTCTTT; CDR3aa: CASSLVGTGVNTEAFF
v_gene: TRBV6-4; d_gene: -; abundance: -; j_gene: TRBJ2-6; CDR3nt: TGTGCCAGCAGTCCGGACTCTGGGGCCAACGTCCTGACTTTC; CDR3aa: CASSPDSGANVLTF
v_gene: TRBV10-2; d_gene: -; abundance: few; j_gene: TRBJ2-5; CDR3nt: TGCGCCAGCCTCGAGAACAGTATTGTAGAGACCCAGTACTTC; CDR3aa: CASLENSIVETQYF
v_gene: TRBV30; d_gene: -; abundance: -; j_gene: TRBJ2-5; CDR3nt: TGTGCCTGGAGTGTAAGGACCCAAGAGACCCAGTACTTC; CDR3aa: CAWSVRTQETQYF
v_gene: TRBV7-2; d_gene: TRBD2; abundance: -; j_gene: TRBJ2-3; CDR3nt: TGTGCCAGCGCCCGGACTAGCGGGGACACAGATACGCAGTATTTT; CDR3aa: CASARTSGDTDTQYF
v_gene: TRBV6-5; d_gene: -; abundance: -; j_gene: TRBJ1-1; CDR3nt: TGTGCCAGCAGCTCCAGGCCGGGGACTGAAGCTTTCTTT; CDR3aa: CASSSRPGTEAFF
v_gene: TRBV19; d_gene: -; abundance: -; j_gene: TRBJ2-2; CDR3nt: TGTGCCAGTCGAAACAGAGGTGGCACCGGGGAGCTGTTTTTT; CDR3aa: CASRNRGGTGELFF
v_gene: TRBV6-1; d_gene: -; abundance: -; j_gene: TRBJ1-2; CDR3nt: TGTGCCAGCAGTGAGGGGGGCCCCAACTATGGCTACACCTTC; CDR3aa: CASSEGGPNYGYTF
v_gene: TRBV7-8; d_gene: TRBD1; abundance: -; j_gene: TRBJ2-7; CDR3nt: TGTGCCAGCAGCTTAGATGACAGGGTAAGCCGGTTC; CDR3aa: CASSLDDRVSRF
v_gene: TRBV5-5; d_gene: -; abundance: -; j_gene: TRBJ2-7; CDR3nt: TGTGCCAGCAGCCTCTGGGAGTACGAGCAGTACTTC; CDR3aa: CASSLWEYEQYF
v_gene: TRBV19; d_gene: TRBD2; abundance: -; j_gene: TRBJ2-4; CDR3nt: TGTGCCAGTAGTATCATCGGACTAGCGTTTGAAAACATTCAGTACTTC; CDR3aa: CASSIIGLAFENIQYF
v_gene: TRBV6-1; d_gene: -; abundance: -; j_gene: TRBJ2-4; CDR3nt: TGTGCCAGCAGTGAAGGACGTGCCAAAAACATTCAGTACTTC; CDR3aa: CASSEGRAKNIQYF
v_gene: TRBV2; d_gene: -; abundance: -; j_gene: TRBJ2-2; CDR3nt: TGTGCCAGCAGGACCGGGGAGCTGTTTTTT; CDR3aa: CASRTGELFF
v_gene: TRBV20-1; d_gene: TRBD2; abundance: -; j_gene: TRBJ2-1; CDR3nt: TGCAGTGCTAGGAAGGGACTAGTGAAGTTCTTC; CDR3aa: CSARKGLVKFF
v_gene: TRBV25-1; d_gene: -; abundance: few; j_gene: TRBJ2-3; CDR3nt: TGTGCCAGCAGTGAATTTGGGACTCCTAACAAGGCAGATACGCAGTATTTT; CDR3aa: CASSEFGTPNKADTQYF
v_gene: TRBV6-1; d_gene: TRBD1; abundance: few; j_gene: TRBJ2-7; CDR3nt: TGTGCCAGCTGTCCGGGACAGGGATACGAGCAGTACTTC; CDR3aa: CASCPGQGYEQYF
v_gene: TRBV5-4; d_gene: TRBD1; abundance: -; j_gene: TRBJ1-1; CDR3nt: TGTGCCAGCAGCTTGGGGGACCGTGGACAGGGGACCACTGAAGCTTTCTTT; CDR3aa: CASSLGDRGQGTTEAFF
v_gene: TRBV5-1; d_gene: TRBD2; abundance: -; j_gene: TRBJ2-5; CDR3nt: TGCGCCAGCAGCTTTTTCTCTAGCGGACCACAAGAGACCCAGTACTTC; CDR3aa: CASSFFSSGPQETQYF
v_gene: TRBV18; d_gene: -; abundance: -; j_gene: TRBJ2-3; CDR3nt: TGTGCCAGCTCACCCCCCCTCGGGGGCGCAGATACGCAGTATTTT; CDR3aa: CASSPPLGGADTQYF
v_gene: TRBV30; d_gene: -; abundance: -; j_gene: TRBJ2-7; CDR3nt: TGTGCCTGGAATCAGGGGCCCTACGAGCAGTACTTC; CDR3aa: CAWNQGPYEQYF
v_gene: TRBV7-9; d_gene: -; abundance: -; j_gene: TRBJ2-3; CDR3nt: TGTGCCAGCAGCTTCGGCGTCACGAACGCGCAGTATTTT; CDR3aa: CASSFGVTNAQYF
v_gene: TRBV27; d_gene: TRBD1; abundance: few; j_gene: TRBJ1-2; CDR3nt: TGTGCCAGCAGTACGAGACGGACAGGGAACTATGGCTACACCTTC; CDR3aa: CASSTRRTGNYGYTF
v_gene: TRBV7-9; d_gene: -; abundance: -; j_gene: TRBJ2-7; CDR3nt: TGTGCCACCTCGACAGACTCCTACGAGCAGTACTTC; CDR3aa: CATSTDSYEQYF
v_gene: TRBV18; d_gene: -; abundance: -; j_gene: TRBJ2-7; CDR3nt: TGTGCCAGCTCACCACCGGGGCGGACCTACGAGCAGTACTTC; CDR3aa: CASSPPGRTYEQYF
v_gene: TRBV7-2; d_gene: TRBD2; abundance: -; j_gene: TRBJ2-1; CDR3nt: TGTGCCAGCAGCCCCATAGCGGGGGCCCTCAATGAGCAGTTCTTC; CDR3aa: CASSPIAGALNEQFF
v_gene: TRBV6-6; d_gene: TRBD1; abundance: few; j_gene: TRBJ1-1; CDR3nt: TGTGCCAGCAGTTACGGGGACAGGTTGAACACTGAAGCTTTCTTT; CDR3aa: CASSYGDRLNTEAFF
v_gene: TRBV5-6; d_gene: -; abundance: -; j_gene: TRBJ2-3; CDR3nt: TGTGCCAGCAGCCTAGGGACACTCACAGATACGCAGTATTTT; CDR3aa: CASSLGTLTDTQYF
v_gene: TRBV20-1; d_gene: -; abundance: -; j_gene: TRBJ2-1; CDR3nt: TGCAGTGCTAGGGTGTTGGATGAGCAGTTCTTC; CDR3aa: CSARVLDEQFF
v_gene: TRBV19; d_gene: -; abundance: few; j_gene: TRBJ2-2; CDR3nt: TGTGCCAGTAGGAGGGACGGAAACACCGGGGAGCTGTTTTTT; CDR3aa: CASRRDGNTGELFF
v_gene: TRBV9; d_gene: -; abundance: -; j_gene: TRBJ2-3; CDR3nt: TGTGCCAGCAGCGTAGTAAGCACAGATACGCAGTATTTT; CDR3aa: CASSVVSTDTQYF
v_gene: TRBV7-9; d_gene: -; abundance: -; j_gene: TRBJ2-3; CDR3nt: TGTGCCAGCAGCTTAGCGCTAGATACGCAGTATTTT; CDR3aa: CASSLALDTQYF
v_gene: TRBV5-4; d_gene: TRBD1; abundance: many; j_gene: TRBJ1-2; CDR3nt: TGTGCCAGCAGCCTTGGACAGCAGGGGGCCTATGGCTACACCTTC; CDR3aa: CASSLGQQGAYGYTF
v_gene: TRBV28; d_gene: -; abundance: few; j_gene: TRBJ1-2; CDR3nt: TGTGCCAGCACCTTTGCTTCAACCTTTGCCGTTGGCTACACCTTC; CDR3aa: CASTFASTFAVGYTF
v_gene: TRBV5-6; d_gene: -; abundance: -; j_gene: TRBJ2-2; CDR3nt: TGTGCCAGCAGCTTGGAGATTCGCGCGAACACCGGGGAGCTGTTTTTT; CDR3aa: CASSLEIRANTGELFF
v_gene: TRBV6-6; d_gene: TRBD2; abundance: once; j_gene: TRBJ2-5; CDR3nt: TGTGCCAGCAGCAGTAGCGGGGGGAAGACCCAGTACTTC; CDR3aa: CASSSSGGKTQYF
v_gene: TRBV5-1; d_gene: TRBD1; abundance: -; j_gene: TRBJ2-1; CDR3nt: TGCGCCAGCAGCCCAAGGACAGGGGGAAGTGAGCAGTTCTTC; CDR3aa: CASSPRTGGSEQFF
v_gene: TRBV6-6; d_gene: -; abundance: -; j_gene: TRBJ2-7; CDR3nt: TGTGCCAGCGGCGCGGGACTCCCCCTCGAGCAGTACTTC; CDR3aa: CASGAGLPLEQYF
v_gene: TRBV6-1; d_gene: TRBD1; abundance: -; j_gene: TRBJ2-1; CDR3nt: TGTGCCAGCAGGGACAGGGGGCTAGCGAGGCAGTTCTTC; CDR3aa: CASRDRGLARQFF
v_gene: TRBV2; d_gene: TRBD2; abundance: few; j_gene: TRBJ2-3; CDR3nt: TGTGCCAGCGGGGCCGGGACTACTCTTGGTACGCAGTATTTT; CDR3aa: CASGAGTTLGTQYF
v_gene: TRBV7-8; d_gene: -; abundance: -; j_gene: TRBJ2-7; CDR3nt: TGTGCCAGCAGCCTTTACTCTAACCCCTACGAGCAGTACTTC; CDR3aa: CASSLYSNPYEQYF
v_gene: TRBV27; d_gene: TRBD1; abundance: -; j_gene: TRBJ2-1; CDR3nt: TGTGCCAGCACCTACGACAGGGGTTCCTACAATGAGCAGTTCTTC; CDR3aa: CASTYDRGSYNEQFF
v_gene: TRBV2; d_gene: TRBD1; abundance: few; j_gene: TRBJ2-2; CDR3nt: TGTGCCAGCAGTGCTGGACAGGAGGAGCTGTTTTTT; CDR3aa: CASSAGQEELFF
v_gene: TRBV14; d_gene: TRBD2; abundance: -; j_gene: TRBJ2-3; CDR3nt: TGTGCCAGCAGCCGCAGCGGGAGTATAGATACGCAGTATTTT; CDR3aa: CASSRSGSIDTQYF
v_gene: TRBV6-6; d_gene: TRBD2; abundance: -; j_gene: TRBJ2-2; CDR3nt: TGTGCCAGCGGGAGGGCAAAGAACACCGGGGAGCTGTTTTTT; CDR3aa: CASGRAKNTGELFF
v_gene: TRBV5-1; d_gene: -; abundance: -; j_gene: TRBJ1-1; CDR3nt: TGCGCCAGCAGCTTAGGACGGATTCAAATGAACACTGAAGCTTTCTTT; CDR3aa: CASSLGRIQMNTEAFF
v_gene: TRBV5-5; d_gene: -; abundance: -; j_gene: TRBJ1-3; CDR3nt: TGTGCCAGCAGCCTAAGGGCCGGAGGGCTTAAGAGCTCTGGAAACACCATATATTTT; CDR3aa: CASSLRAGGLKSSGNTIYF
v_gene: TRBV5-1; d_gene: -; abundance: -; j_gene: TRBJ1-2; CDR3nt: TGCGCCAGCAGCTCACAGGGTAACTATGGCTACACCTTC; CDR3aa: CASSSQGNYGYTF
v_gene: TRBV5-1; d_gene: -; abundance: -; j_gene: TRBJ2-3; CDR3nt: TGCGCCAGCAGCGCATCCGGTTCTAGCACAGATACGCAGTATTTT; CDR3aa: CASSASGSSTDTQYF